This T cell receptor (beta chain) came from a study of molecular identifiers for immune sequencing clone quantification. Overall study findings and caveats: Clones above 20 RNA copies contained over 97% of effector molecules but under 1% of naive ones. Spiked-in Jurkat TCR RNA corresponding to one cell was reported as detectable against around 1 million naive cells.

Comment on this clonotype: What it recognizes is unknown. One end of the junction does not line up with germline, which may come from a read error.

Via MiXCR, TCRdb re-called the PCR reads, giving one row per CDR3 protein. The repertoire holds under 100,000 distinct CDR3 sequences, with about 23% as singletons. CDR3 length: 15 amino acids. Per germline, CDR1 SEHNR and CDR2 FQNEAQ (reference sequence). Naive CD8 libraries came from about 19,000 to 1,100,000 sorted cells with 10%, 30% or 50% RNA. The V and J genes are TRBV7-9 and TRBJ2-7; D possibly uses TRBD1 or TRBD2 (5 bases each). This sequence was found in a human donor in good health. Some libraries in this study had Jurkat cell RNA spiked in. Sequencing used naive CD8+ T cells from blood, with Jurkat cell RNA spiked in. Documented subset: FACS-sorted CD8+CD4-CCR7+CD45RA+ naive T cells. CDR3 nucleotide sequence: TGTGCCAGCAGCTTAGTGGTGGGACCTTCCTACGAGCAGCACTTC. Translation gives CASSLVVGPSYEQHF. The full variable domain, its missing parts supplied by reference TRBV7-9 and TRBJ2-7, is DTGVSQNPRHKITKRGQNVTFRCDPISEHNRLYWYRQTLGQGPEFLTYFQNEAQLEKSRLLSDRFSAERPKGSFSTLEIQRTEQGDSAMYLCASSLVVGPSYEQHFGPGTRLTVT.